This TCR beta chain was obtained from a study of Ad26.COV2.S vaccination and SARS-CoV-2 variants. Study in general: Vaccine-arm donor from the placebo-controlled COV1001 Ad26.COV2.S trial.

The CDR3 runs 15 residues. CDR1 and CDR2 from the germline V gene are SGHDT and YYEEEE. Between the trimmed V and J ends, which lost 0 bases and 4 bases, there was a span of 14 bases. As regards this clone: The antigen is not known.

Clones were read by immunoSEQ multiplex PCR, and TCRdb kept only the in-frame ones, dropping some. The sample yields about 680,000 clones, 89% seen once. Overall study results and limits: There was reportedly substantial breadth in spike-specific CD8+ and CD4+ T cell responses after vaccination. The TCR-based breadth and depth measures might underestimate overall T cell responses.

Treatment reported: over 15 received Ad26.COV2.S at low or high dose, single or two shots; 5 received placebo; per-sample allocation not given. Material that was analyzed had been drawn on day 63 after the first vaccine or placebo injection. Donation was by an adult aged 18-55 years who was in Boston. The chain employs TRBV5-6 and TRBJ2-7; the D is unclear. This material consisted of peripheral blood, taken in a trial of Ad26.COV2.S vaccine versus placebo. The receptor's source is a person between 18 and 65 years old who received the Ad26.COV2.S COVID-19 vaccine or a placebo. This CDR3 reads CASSLDPGPRYEQYF. The DNA of the CDR3 is TGTGCCAGCAGCTTGGATCCCGGACCACGGTACGAGCAGTACTTC.